This entry lists 15 T cell receptor beta chains sequenced from one sample in a study of T cell responses to AZD1222 COVID-19 vaccine (dated by TCRdb to the early 2020s). The sample's time point, from its label and the paper: about 28 days (+/-7) after the second vaccine dose. The intended sense of this specimen's treatment or condition label: meningococcal conjugate vaccine given as trial control. Receptor libraries were prepared by the immunoSEQ multiplex PCR assay. TCRdb holds this immuneACCESS table with in-frame rearrangements only. Some clones are missing; in checked studies, unresolved V genes explain under half, and the rest has no known cause. In this sample the table shows about 210,000 clones, around 94% of which occur a single time. Around 1.7% of the sample is taken by the ten largest. The specimen was peripheral blood, collected 28 days after the second dose of the MenACWY control vaccine. These TCRs come from an adult who received the MenACWY meningococcal vaccine as a control.

This sequence joins TRBV27 and TRBJ2-7; 9 nucleotides line up with TRBD2. Germline V gene data show CDR1 as MNHEY and CDR2 as SMNVEV (reference sequence). The CDR3 runs 14 residues. Trimming cost V 6 bases and J 2 bases; bases outside gene matches: 5. DNA of the CDR3: TGTGCCAGCAGAAAGCGGGAGGCCCCCTACGAGCAGTACTTC. It codes for CASRKREAPYEQYF.

The chain is built from TRBV7-9 and TRBJ2-7, with 9 bases matching TRBD1. This CDR3 spans 13 amino acids. Germline values: CDR1 SEHNR, CDR2 FQNEAQ (reference sequence). V trimming: 1 base; J trimming: 7 bases; junction bases outside the gene matches: 2. CDR3 in amino acids: CASSLGGQGEQYF. The CDR3 nucleotides are TGTGCCAGCAGCTTAGGGGGACAGGGAGAGCAGTACTTC. Combining the CDR3 with reference TRBV7-9 and TRBJ2-7 gives the whole variable domain DTGVSQNPRHKITKRGQNVTFRCDPISEHNRLYWYRQTLGQGPEFLTYFQNEAQLEKSRLLSDRFSAERPKGSFSTLEIQRTEQGDSAMYLCASSLGGQGEQYFGPGTRLTVT.

This chain connects TRBV3-1 (or the pseudogene TRBV3-2) to TRBJ2-7, with a weak D call TRBD1 (6 bases). The V end was cut by 10 bases, the J end by 2 bases, with 12 bases between. Germline values: CDR1 LGHDT, CDR2 YNNKEL (reference sequence). This CDR3 is built from 12 residues. The chain's CDR3 is CATTGNPYEQYF. CDR3 nucleotides: TGTGCCACCACAGGGAACCCCTACGAGCAGTACTTC.

The chain uses TRBV9 and TRBJ1-3; D ambiguous. This CDR3 is built from 16 residues. Trimming left V 4 bases short and J 0 bases short, with 14 bases between. Germline V gives CDR1 SGDLS, CDR2 YYNGEE. CDR3 nucleotide sequence: TGTGCCAGCAGCCCTCATCGGAGCCACTCTGGAAACACCATATATTTT. Translation: CASSPHRSHSGNTIYF. The full variable domain, rest sourced from reference TRBV9 and TRBJ1-3, is DSGVTQTPKHLITATGQRVTLRCSPRSGDLSVYWYQQSLDQGLQFLIQYYNGEERAKGNILERFSAQQFPDLHSELNLSSLELGDSALYFCASSPHRSHSGNTIYFGEGSWLTVV.

This CDR3 is CASTGGLYGYTF. The CDR3 DNA is TGTGCCAGCACGGGAGGACTCTATGGCTACACCTTC. This chain connects TRBV12-3 or TRBV12-4 to TRBJ1-2; D unresolved. The CDR3 spans 12 residues. The V end lost 7 bases, the J end lost 4 bases, and 10 bases lay between the germline ends.

The V and J genes are TRBV19 and TRBJ2-5; no definite D call. V lost 3 bases to trimming and J lost 3 bases, with 8 bases between them. CDR1 and CDR2 from the germline V gene are LNHDA and SQIVND (reference sequence). CDR3 length: 13 amino acids. CDR3 sequence: CASSIRTEETQYF. For the CDR3, the DNA is TGTGCCAGTAGTATCCGGACCGAAGAGACCCAGTACTTC.

The chain uses TRBV27 and TRBJ1-1; possibly TRBD1 for D (5 bases). Trimming shortened V by 5 bases and J by 7 bases, and 20 bases separated the two germline ends. The CDR3 sequence is 15 residues long. Germline CDR1 reads MNHEY; CDR2 reads SMNVEV (reference sequence). The CDR3 sequence is CASSLGGGVLSEAFF. CDR3 in DNA: TGTGCCAGCAGTCTAGGCGGGGGGGTTTTGAGTGAAGCTTTCTTT.

The CDR3, as DNA: TGTGCCAGCAGTTTATCGGACAGGGGGAAAACTGAAGCTTTCTTT. Its translation is CASSLSDRGKTEAFF. V and J are TRBV27 and TRBJ1-1, with 10 bases identical to TRBD1. V gave up 0 bases and J gave up 5 bases; unmatched junction bases: 3. This CDR3 has 15 amino acids. The V gene's germline CDR1 is MNHEY and CDR2 SMNVEV (reference sequence).

The chain employs TRBV7-2 and TRBJ1-5; 9 bases are a match to TRBD1. This CDR3 is built from 15 residues. The V segment lost 1 base and the J segment 2 bases; nucleotides outside the gene matches: 0. Germline V gives CDR1 SGHTA, CDR2 FQGNSA. DNA of the CDR3: TGTGCCAGCAGCTTAGACAGGGGGCGCAATCAGCCCCAGCATTTT. Its translation: CASSLDRGRNQPQHF. The variable domain in full, completed from reference TRBV7-2 and TRBJ1-5, reads GAGVSQSPSNKVTEKGKDVELRCDPISGHTALYWYRQSLGQGLEFLIYFQGNSAPDKSGLPSDRFSAERTGGSVSTLTIQRTQQEDSAVYLCASSLDRGRNQPQHFGDGTRLSIL.

The gene calls are TRBV5-5 and TRBJ2-7; 9 bases map to TRBD1. Germline V gives CDR1 SGHKS, CDR2 YYEKEE (reference sequence). The V and J ends lost 4 bases and 6 bases, in that order; junction bases with no gene match: 11. The CDR3 length is 15 residues. The chain's CDR3 is CASSIGQGMAAEQYF. In nucleotides, the CDR3 is TGTGCCAGCAGCATAGGACAGGGGATGGCTGCCGAGCAGTACTTC.

V usage is TRBV6-5 and J usage is TRBJ1-2; D is uncertain. Looked up from germline, CDR1 is MNHEY and CDR2 is SVGAGI. This CDR3 comprises 16 residues. Trimming left V 4 bases short and J 1 base short, with 16 bases between. CDR3 loop: CASSSLSGTHNYGYTF. The CDR3 DNA reads as TGTGCCAGCAGTTCCCTGAGTGGCACCCATAACTATGGCTACACCTTC.

This sequence joins TRBV5-6 and TRBJ2-5; possible D gene TRBD1, 6 bases. The germline CDR1 and CDR2 sequences are SGHDT and YYEEEE. V was cut by 4 bases and J by 4 bases, with 17 bases left in between. The CDR3 has 15 residues. This CDR3 reads CASSMVAGAVETQYF. The DNA of the CDR3 is TGTGCCAGCAGCATGGTGGCAGGGGCCGTAGAGACCCAGTACTTC. The entire variable domain, with the rest obtained from reference TRBV5-6 and TRBJ2-5, is as follows: DAGVTQSPTHLIKTRGQQVTLRCSPKSGHDTVSWYQQALGQGPQFIFQYYEEEERQRGNFPDRFSGHQFPNYSSELNVNALLLGDSALYLCASSMVAGAVETQYFGPGTRLLVL.

The chain joins TRBV3-1 (or the pseudogene TRBV3-2) to TRBJ2-1; TRBD1 matches at 7 bases. This CDR3 contains 11 residues. Germline V CDR1 and CDR2: LGHDT, YNNKEL (reference sequence). Trimming at V came to 4 bases and at J to 10 bases, leaving 1 base not matched to a gene. CDR3 DNA sequence: TGTGCCAGCAGCCGACAGGGAGAGCAGTTCTTC. Translating it yields CASSRQGEQFF.

This clone was found once. V gene TRBV9 combines with J gene TRBJ2-5, with 10 bases matching TRBD2. CDR3 size: 15 residues. Trimming at V came to 5 bases and at J to 1 base, leaving 5 bases not matched to a gene. Germline values: CDR1 SGDLS, CDR2 YYNGEE. CDR3 DNA sequence: TGTGCCAGCAGTGAAGCGGGGGGGCTCCAAGAGACCCAGTACTTC. Translation: CASSEAGGLQETQYF.

The chain links TRBV19 to TRBJ1-5; 7 bases line up with TRBD1. CDR3 length equals 15 residues. After removal of 5 bases from V and 0 bases from J, the junction contained 4 bases not matched to a gene. Germline V gene lookup returns CDR1 LNHDA and CDR2 SQIVND (reference sequence). For the CDR3, the DNA is TGTGCCAGTAGTTCGGGACAGACTAGCAATCAGCCCCAGCATTTT. Protein sequence: CASSSGQTSNQPQHF.